The clone carrying this TCR beta chain was found once. This entry is derived from a study of blood T cell repertoires in COVID-19. Study details: Acute-phase and convalescent COVID-19 samples originated in the United States, Italy and Spain. PBMCs, B-cell-depleted T cells, or T cells were the source of the cDNA or gDNA that made up the material.

In the original processing: Counts of nucleated cells, estimated from reference gene primer amplification, were obtained. Sequencing was performed with immunoSEQ multiplex PCR; in TCRdb, only in-frame clones are kept and a portion is missing. D and trimming were read from the DNA, whereas the V and J calls and clone size are those reported in that table. The sample includes around 93,000 clones, around nine tenths seen only once; the top ten take more than 9.5%. CDR1 and CDR2 (germline): SNHLY, FYNNEI. The length of the CDR3 is 13 residues. Trimming took 10 bases from V and 7 from J, leaving 17 bases between them.

This TCR derives from an elderly man with acute or convalescent COVID-19. The chain uses TRBV2 and TRBJ1-5; unclear D gene. The sample consisted of peripheral blood. The CDR3 reads CATQATQSQPQHF. DNA for the CDR3: TGTGCCACGCAAGCCACCCAAAGCCAGCCCCAGCATTTT.